The subject of this entry is one T cell receptor beta chain. As yet, its antigen is unknown. These data come from a study of OX40 agonist ivuxolimab in advanced cancers. CDR1 SGHNT and CDR2 YYREEE come from the germline V gene (reference sequence). This CDR3 comprises 16 residues. The V end lost 4 bases, the J end lost 4 bases, and 18 bases lay between the germline ends. TCRdb keeps only in-frame clones here, not all; method: immunoSEQ multiplex PCR. The sample yields 56,000 or so clones, around four fifths seen once. Blood draws occurred at baseline, cycle 4 day 1, and cycle 7 day 1. General study points: CD4+ T cells averaged fewer expanded clones than CD8+ T cells. In a subset of nonresponders, normalized T-cell clonal expansion was also low.

The sequence was collected from an adult with an advanced solid tumor such as melanoma, head and neck, liver or kidney cancer. Sequenced material: CD4+ or CD8+ T cells sorted from blood, taken in a trial of the OX40 agonist ivuxolimab. The chain recombines TRBV5-4 with TRBJ2-1; weak D call: TRBD1 (8 bases). The CDR3 spells CASSPWTGRAYNEQFF. The CDR3 DNA follows: TGTGCCAGCAGCCCCTGGACAGGGAGGGCTTACAATGAGCAGTTCTTC.